This paragraph covers one T cell receptor (beta chain) sequence. The authors' processing: Nucleated cell counts were estimated from reference gene primer amplification. The repertoire was sequenced with immunoSEQ multiplex PCR; TCRdb's copy has only in-frame clones and lacks some. V, J and clone size derive from that table, while D and trimming were established from the DNA sequence. Among 95,000 to 150,000 clones listed, around 88% were seen once. These data belong to a study of blood T cell repertoires in COVID-19. Across the whole study: Researchers got acute and convalescent COVID-19 samples from the United States, Italy and Spain. The cDNA or gDNA used as material had been derived from T cells, B-cell-depleted T cells, or PBMCs.

Germline V gene data show CDR1 as GTSNPN and CDR2 as SVGIG (reference sequence). The CDR3 length is 14 residues. V lost 4 bases to trimming and J lost 10 bases; unmatched junction nucleotides: 10. The clonotype comes from a woman aged 50 to 65 with active or convalescent COVID-19. The specimen sequenced was peripheral blood. The chain links TRBV30 to TRBJ1-6, with 7 bases aligning to TRBD1. The CDR3 DNA reads as TGTGCCTGGAAACTTGAGGGACAGCCCTCACCCCTCCACTTT. The encoded protein is CAWKLEGQPSPLHF.